This TCR beta chain came from a study of blood T cell repertoires in COVID-19. The CDR3 consists of 16 residues. Trimming stripped 0 bases from V and 0 bases from J, with 8 bases between. The V gene's germline CDR1 is SGHDN and CDR2 FVKESK. In the original processing: How many nucleated cells were present was estimated from reference gene primer amplification. Sequenced by immunoSEQ multiplex PCR; TCRdb stores in-frame clones only, minus some. V, J and clone size are those of that table, while D and trimming were read from the DNA. The sample gives over 200,000 clones, approximately 86% of which show up once; about 4% is in the top ten. The age range of participants was 18 to 89 years, with residence in about two dozen US areas. A PCR-confirmed or clinician-diagnosed COVID-19 case had contacted exposed participants within 2 weeks of entry.

The sample was PBMCs or T cells enriched from blood (not recorded which). The chain joins TRBV14 to TRBJ1-4; D remains unclear. This TCR came from a woman under 40 who had been exposed to COVID-19. In DNA form, the CDR3 reads TGTGCCAGCAGCCAAGATACGGGAGCAACTAATGAAAAACTGTTTTTT. Its protein product is CASSQDTGATNEKLFF.